Presented here are 24 T cell receptor beta chains from one specimen sequenced in a study of blood T cell repertoires in COVID-19. Sequenced by immunoSEQ multiplex PCR; TCRdb stores in-frame clones only, minus some. The sample includes about 130,000 clones, roughly 90% of them seen just once. The sequenced material came from peripheral blood. These receptors came from a man aged 55 to 70 with COVID-19, enrolled during active disease.

The DNA of the CDR3 is TGTGCCAGCACCCTAGGTGGCGCGGGGACTGAAGCTTTCTTT. Protein: CASTLGGAGTEAFF. This sequence joins TRBV7-9 and TRBJ1-1; no clear D. V was trimmed by 7 bases and J by 5 bases, leaving 17 bases between them. The CDR3 has 14 amino acids. Germline loops: CDR1 SEHNR, CDR2 FQNEAQ (reference sequence).

V usage is TRBV5-4 and J usage is TRBJ1-2; D might be TRBD1 (5 bases). Trimming took 6 bases from V and 1 from J, leaving 16 bases between them. The CDR3 is made up of 15 amino acids. Germline V gene data show CDR1 as SGHNT and CDR2 as YYREEE (reference sequence). In DNA form, the CDR3 reads TGTGCCAGCACCCCCGGGGGACCGCTTAACTATGGCTACACCTTC. Amino acids: CASTPGGPLNYGYTF.

The chain uses TRBV4-2 and TRBJ1-6; D is uncertain. There are 15 residues in the CDR3. Germline values: CDR1 LGHNA, CDR2 YNFKEQ. The V end was cut by 0 bases, the J end by 9 bases, with 12 bases between. The CDR3 spells CASSQESSFGSPLHF. The CDR3 DNA reads as TGTGCCAGCAGCCAAGAGTCCTCCTTCGGTTCACCCCTCCACTTT.

V gene TRBV24-1 combines with J gene TRBJ2-5, with 10 bases that match TRBD2. The CDR3 sequence is 16 residues long. Per the germline V gene, CDR1 is KGHDR and CDR2 is SFDVKD. Trimming took 1 base from V and 0 from J; bases not matched to a gene: 1. The CDR3 DNA follows: TGTGCCACCAGTGATTTTAGCGGGGGGTACCAAGAGACCCAGTACTTC. Translating it yields CATSDFSGGYQETQYF.

The CDR3 reads CASSFRASGSQETQYF. The CDR3 nucleotides read TGTGCCAGCAGCTTTCGGGCTAGCGGATCCCAAGAGACCCAGTACTTC. V and J are TRBV11-1 and TRBJ2-5, with 7 bases matching TRBD2. Germline V gene lookup returns CDR1 SGHAT and CDR2 FQDESV (reference sequence). V trimming: 3 bases; J trimming: 1 base; junction bases outside the gene matches: 8. This CDR3 spans 16 amino acids.

The chain joins TRBV18 to TRBJ1-5; D perhaps matches TRBD1 (5 bases). This CDR3 comprises 18 residues. With 3 bases removed from V and 3 bases from J, the gap between germline ends came to 21 bases. Germline lookup yields CDR1 KGHSH and CDR2 LQKENI. Here the CDR3 DNA reads TGTGCCAGCTCACCTTTAGGGGCGGGGAGCAGACACAATCAGCCCCAGCATTTT. Residues: CASSPLGAGSRHNQPQHF.

The gene calls are TRBV4-1 and TRBJ1-6; TRBD1 agrees at 10 bases. Germline CDR1 reads MGHRA; CDR2 reads YSYEKL. The CDR3 has 18 residues. With 1 base clipped from V and 7 bases from J, the junction kept 10 bases outside the gene matches. CDR3 residues: CASSQVAPRDRGNSPLHF. The CDR3 bases are TGCGCCAGCAGCCAAGTTGCTCCCCGGGACAGGGGAAATTCACCCCTCCACTTT.

The chain links TRBV10-2 to TRBJ1-5, with TRBD1 matching 8 bases. The CDR3 has 14 amino acids. The junction had 4 bases not matched to a gene; V was cut back by 3 bases and J by 6 bases. Germline values: CDR1 WSHSY, CDR2 SAAADI. CDR3 region: CASSEGQGLQPQHF. The CDR3 coding sequence is TGCGCCAGCAGTGAAGGACAGGGTCTTCAGCCCCAGCATTTT.

As DNA, the CDR3 is TGTGCCAGCAGTTACGACCGACTTCTAAATACGCAGTATTTT. Encoded protein: CASSYDRLLNTQYF. The chain employs TRBV6-5 and TRBJ2-3; D is undetermined. This CDR3 is built from 14 residues. Germline V gene data show CDR1 as MNHEY and CDR2 as SVGAGI. The germline V and J ends were trimmed by 2 bases and 7 bases, with 13 bases remaining between them.

V is TRBV28 and J is TRBJ2-5; 9 bases line up with TRBD2. V dropped 2 bases and J dropped 4; count of bases not matched to a gene: 8. Germline lookup yields CDR1 MDHEN and CDR2 SYDVKM. The CDR3 is 16 residues long. The CDR3 region has the DNA TGTGCCAGCAGTTTACCGGGCGCGGGGGGGATAGAGACCCAGTACTTC. Amino acids: CASSLPGAGGIETQYF.

The chain joins TRBV10-3 to TRBJ2-7; D gene ambiguous. Germline V gene lookup returns CDR1 ENHRY and CDR2 SYGVKD. The CDR3 contains 11 residues. V shed 10 bases and J shed 6 bases, with 13 bases lying between them. This CDR3 reads CATSAQAEQYF. CDR3 coding DNA: TGTGCCACTTCGGCCCAGGCCGAGCAGTACTTC.

This sequence joins TRBV10-3 and TRBJ2-7; D might be TRBD2 (6 bases). This CDR3 comprises 15 residues. Trimming took 6 bases from V and 0 from J, leaving 15 bases between them. CDR1 and CDR2 (germline): ENHRY, SYGVKD. The CDR3 loop reads CAIRGGAGSSYEQYF. CDR3 nucleotides: TGTGCCATCAGAGGAGGGGCAGGATCCTCCTACGAGCAGTACTTC.

V and J are TRBV7-3 and TRBJ1-1, with 8 nucleotides matching TRBD1. CDR1 and CDR2 (germline): SGHTA, FQGTGA. The V gene end was trimmed by 3 bases and the J gene end by 6 bases; junction bases not matched to a gene: 6. This CDR3 is 14 amino acids long. The CDR3 protein is CASSFGGTGSEAFF. The CDR3 DNA reads TGTGCCAGCAGCTTCGGGGGGACAGGATCTGAAGCTTTCTTT.

This rearrangement joins TRBV5-4 to TRBJ1-2; 10 bases match TRBD1. Trimming at V came to 3 bases and at J to 8 bases, leaving 7 bases not matched to a gene. The CDR3 length is 14 residues. Germline V gene data show CDR1 as SGHNT and CDR2 as YYREEE (reference sequence). In DNA form, the CDR3 reads TGTGCCAGCAGCTCTTCCGGGACAGGGGTCGGCTACACCTTC. It yields the protein CASSSSGTGVGYTF.

The rearrangement joins TRBV5-1 to TRBJ2-7, with 12 positions matching TRBD2. Germline trimming cut 0 bases from V and 6 bases from J; bases unmatched to any gene: 7. The CDR3 contains 16 residues. Germline CDR1 and CDR2: SGHRS and YFSETQ. This CDR3 reads CASSLEAGTSGSEQYF. CDR3 bases: TGCGCCAGCAGCTTGGAAGCTGGGACTAGCGGGTCCGAGCAGTACTTC. The full variable domain, its missing parts supplied by reference TRBV5-1 and TRBJ2-7, is KAGVTQTPRYLIKTRGQQVTLSCSPISGHRSVSWYQQTPGQGLQFLFEYFSETQRNKGNFPGRFSGRQFSNSRSEMNVSTLELGDSALYLCASSLEAGTSGSEQYFGPGTRLTVT.

The rearrangement uses TRBV10-1 and TRBJ2-5; 8 nucleotides line up with TRBD2. This CDR3 comprises 14 residues. The ends lost 6 bases at V and 2 bases at J; junction bases unmatched: 5. The germline gives CDR1 WNHNN, CDR2 SYGVQD (reference sequence). The DNA for the CDR3 is TGCGCCAGCAGCGCGGGGGGTCCACAAGAGACCCAGTACTTC. It translates to CASSAGGPQETQYF.

This chain links TRBV7-2 with TRBJ2-7; TRBD1 matches at 8 bases. The CDR3 length is 16 residues. J lost 3 bases, V lost 0 bases, and 7 bases had no gene match. Germline V gene lookup returns CDR1 SGHTA and CDR2 FQGNSA. The chain's CDR3 is CASSLAQDRDDYEQYF. CDR3 DNA: TGTGCCAGCAGCTTAGCGCAGGACAGGGATGACTACGAGCAGTACTTC.

The chain employs TRBV19 and TRBJ2-3; 9 bases align to TRBD1. V was clipped by 7 bases and J by 1 base; unmatched bases: 3. The CDR3 runs 14 residues. The V gene's germline CDR1 is LNHDA and CDR2 SQIVND (reference sequence). The CDR3 spells CASTRDRGTDTQYF. The CDR3 DNA follows: TGTGCCAGTACCCGGGACAGGGGCACAGATACGCAGTATTTT.

The V gene is TRBV5-1, the J gene TRBJ1-2; D gene ambiguous. From germline, CDR1 is SGHRS and CDR2 YFSETQ. CDR3 length equals 15 residues. V lost 4 bases to trimming and J lost 1 base, with 14 bases between them. The CDR3 region is CASSREVEHNYGYTF. CDR3 bases: TGCGCCAGCAGCCGGGAGGTAGAGCATAACTATGGCTACACCTTC.

V is TRBV7-8 and J is TRBJ2-2; TRBD1 aligns across 8 bases. CDR3 length: 16 amino acids. Per germline, CDR1 SGHVS and CDR2 FQNEAQ. The V gene end was trimmed by 5 bases and the J gene end by 0 bases; junction bases not matched to a gene: 5. For the CDR3, the DNA is TGTGCCAGCAGCGGCCTGGGACAGGCGAACACCGGGGAGCTGTTTTTT. It is translated as CASSGLGQANTGELFF.

The J gene is TRBJ1-1, the V gene TRBV15, with 7 bases aligning to TRBD1. The CDR3 has 14 residues. The germline V gene has CDR1 LNHNV and CDR2 YYDKDF (reference sequence). The V segment lost 0 bases and the J segment 5 bases; nucleotides outside the gene matches: 3. Written as DNA, the CDR3 is TGTGCCACCAGCAGAGACAGGGGGAGTACTGAAGCTTTCTTT. Translation gives CATSRDRGSTEAFF.

CDR3 residues: CASSHDRGNYGYTF. The CDR3 DNA reads as TGCGCCAGCAGTCATGACAGGGGAAACTATGGCTACACCTTC. The genes are TRBV5-1 and TRBJ1-2; 8 bases are a match to TRBD1. Germline assignment: CDR1 SGHRS and CDR2 YFSETQ. The CDR3 consists of 14 residues. J gave up 2 bases and V 5 bases, and 5 bases lay outside the gene matches.

This chain joins TRBV4-3 and TRBJ1-4, with D perhaps TRBD1 (5 bases). Germline-derived CDR1 and CDR2 are LGHNA and YSLEER. V lost 3 bases, J lost 13 bases, and 15 bases lay in between. The CDR3 is made up of 13 amino acids. The CDR3 here is CASSQAGLHRLFF. DNA for the CDR3: TGCGCCAGCAGCCAGGCGGGACTTCATAGACTGTTTTTT.

The V call is TRBV19, the J call TRBJ1-5, with TRBD1 as a possible D gene (6 bases). Germline lookup yields CDR1 LNHDA and CDR2 SQIVND (reference sequence). V was cut by 9 bases and J by 2 bases, with 11 bases left in between. The CDR3 extends over 13 amino acids. In DNA form, the CDR3 reads TGTGCCAGCAGGGACATGGGCAATCAGCCCCAGCATTTT. Its protein is CASRDMGNQPQHF.